The present TCR beta chain was sequenced within a study of blood T cell repertoires in COVID-19. TCRdb keeps only in-frame clones here, not all; method: immunoSEQ multiplex PCR. The data hold fewer than 300,000 clones, with approximately 85% observed a single time. Source material: peripheral blood. This sequence was found in a man aged 45-60 years with active or convalescent COVID-19.

The CDR3: CASSAGGTGTGELFF. CDR3 sequence (DNA): TGTGCCAGCAGCGCAGGGGGGACAGGGACCGGGGAGCTGTTTTTT. V usage is TRBV9 and J usage is TRBJ2-2; 9 positions match TRBD1. Germline lookup yields CDR1 SGDLS and CDR2 YYNGEE. This CDR3 spans 15 amino acids. The V segment lost 3 bases and the J segment 5 bases; nucleotides outside the gene matches: 5.